This T cell receptor (beta chain) is drawn from a study of cytomegalovirus exposure and HLA in healthy donors. Turning to the study itself: Around four fifths of approximately 400 genotyped donors fell in the Caucasian-associated ancestry cluster.

Germline CDR1 MGHRA, CDR2 YSYEKL. This CDR3 contains 14 residues. V gave up 4 bases and J gave up 3 bases; unmatched junction bases: 5. The PCR used 60 Vbeta and 13 Jbeta primers. The assay was immunoSEQ multiplex PCR, and TCRdb's table has in-frame clones only and misses some. Of around 130,000 clones listed, 8.5% to 10% are singletons. Study-wide findings and caveats: Relative to equally common others, HLA-associated TCR beta chains showed greater clonal expansion in a later analysis. Per a later analysis, approximately 16,000 TCR beta sequences showed association with HLA alleles at 0.05 false discovery rate. Productive rates of about 90% or about 30% were seen for most TCR beta V segments in an earlier analysis.

This clone turned up a few times. Its target is unknown. This TCR was recovered from a man aged 40-50 years in good health and CMV-seronegative. The chain joins TRBV4-1 to TRBJ2-7; 8 bases align to TRBD1. Sequencing was carried out using PBMCs. The CDR3 DNA reads as TGCGCCAGCAGCCGGAATACAGGGGGCTACGAGCAGTACTTC. It yields the protein CASSRNTGGYEQYF.